This T cell receptor beta chain emerged from a study of Graves' ophthalmopathy and Graves' hyperthyroidism (dated by TCRdb to 2016 to 2018). Background for the entire study: Hyperthyroidism was defined as stable when no progression to ophthalmopathy occurred within 18 months of follow-up. TCR beta repertoire signatures were used to distinguish Graves' ophthalmopathy from Graves' hyperthyroidism and to predict progression to ophthalmopathy. In total, approximately 140 blood samples were TCR-sequenced: 40 to 45 ophthalmopathy, some 75 hyperthyroidism and around 17 hyperthyroidism-to-ophthalmopathy patients. To explore V-J signatures that distinguish ophthalmopathy from hyperthyroidism, a discovery set of around 100 patients was enrolled, made up of approximately 45 with ophthalmopathy and under 65 with stable hyperthyroidism. An independent validation cohort was composed of 18 hyperthyroidism patients and some 16 patients who later progressed from hyperthyroidism to ophthalmopathy. T-cell repertoires of thyroid tissue and blood were compared in over five hyperthyroidism patients. After sampling, hyperthyroidism patients received methimazole starting at 30 mg daily, and ophthalmopathy patients received high-dose intravenous methylprednisolone. The paper as a whole reports these results and caveats: In validation, the model predicted ophthalmopathy progression with more than 70% sensitivity and roughly 78% specificity; 12 predicted patients were CT-confirmed with GO in a median of approximately 6.5 months. Among expanded thyroid clonotypes with frequency above 0.001, most also showed up in blood, which suggests that blood repertoires may reflect the thyroid immune response. Ophthalmopathy was separated from stable hyperthyroidism by the 13-signature model with 85% to 90% sensitivity and less than 82% specificity in cross-validation and with 80%/75% in the test set. Sample size was not statistically predetermined, and group allocation was not concealed from the investigators.

Taken from the germline V gene, the CDR1 and CDR2 loops are SGHRS and YFSETQ. Measured from the cysteine to the phenylalanine, the CDR3 is 17 residues long. Left in the record is the CDR3 DNA by itself, 51 bases read in frame from the first base. V sheds 0 bases and J sheds 0 bases, leaving 10 bases between their ends. The hyperthyroidism patients were 18 to 65 years old and newly diagnosed, with a disease duration of less than 2 months. Patients with other autoimmune diseases, uncontrolled infections, pregnancy or lactation were excluded. Clinical symptoms, serum thyroxine, TRAb, thyroid ultrasound and orbital computed tomography formed the basis of the diagnosis. Total RNA was extracted with Trizol reagent and quality-checked on an Agilent 2100 Bioanalyzer. This clonotype has only one observation. It lacks a known antigen. No much larger clone is present one base from it, and per-base qualities are unavailable. A single read makes a weak case.

TCR beta CDR3 regions were amplified from RNA transcripts for repertoire sequencing. The first round of RT-PCR was done with HTBI primers and the Qiagen OneStep RT-PCR kit, and was followed by a second round of multiplex PCR, then size selection and purification. The libraries underwent paired-end sequencing with 100 bp reads on an Illumina HiSeq2000. As for the authors' bioinformatics: SOAPnuke was used to process the reads, throwing out any read that had adapters, had uncalled bases, had a mean Phred below 15, or lacked an exact constant-primer or identifier match. COPE v1.2.5 was used to merge the high-quality paired reads. Clonotypes were defined as unique nucleotide sequences and were aligned to IMGT TRB V, D and J references using MiTCR v1.1. Only V-J combinations with frequency above 0.0001 were analysed, covering 99% to 99.2% of repertoires. For each V-J combination, a TCR clonal expansion and chaos score was defined as F50 clonal expansion divided by the chaos observed in the TCRdist matrix. Welch's t-statistics and random forest were used to reduce the features to roughly 14 V-J combinations, which were then used as input to a naive Bayes classifier. Thyroid-blood repertoire similarity was quantified with the Morisita-Horn index. TCRdb redid the processing of the public reads, applying fastp at Q25 and MiXCR, and retained in-frame beta chains. CDR3 protein duplicates are merged, each entry listing the most common genes and DNA. It is TCRdb's table, rather than the study itself, that gives the V and J calls and clone size. The sample yields about 600,000 distinct CDR3 sequences; roughly 40% were counted once. The ten largest make up around 4.6% of the sample.

This receptor was identified in an adult man with Graves' hyperthyroidism. This sequence uses TRBV5-1 and TRBJ2-6; D gene: possibly TRBD1, on 6 matching bases. Sequencing input: peripheral blood or thyroid tissue (not recorded which). The CDR3 loop reads CASSLGQGSSGANVLTF. The sequenced DNA: TGCGCCAGCAGCTTGGGGCAGGGGAGCTCTGGGGCCAACGTCCTGACTTTC.